A selection of T cell receptor beta chains follows, all from one sample in a study of T cell repertoires in cytomegalovirus infection. TCRdb called the reads again in MiXCR, with one record for every CDR3 protein. The table records 700,000 to 850,000 distinct CDR3 sequences, around a third of them present only once. The antigens of these receptors remain unknown. Sequencing was performed on cultured CD8+ T cells from PBMCs, taken from culture after CMV antigen stimulation. All receptors derive from a human donor in good health (CMV status not recorded). Some clones in this sample may be carry-over from other donors' samples. Each CDR3 is given with its conserved first and last residue. Fields, in order: J gene, V gene, D gene, clone size, CDR3 protein, CDR3 DNA. D genes are given only for firm matches. A row's size may be missing; if present it is once, few, many or a size class.

j_gene: TRBJ1-5; v_gene: TRBV5-6; d_gene: -; abundance: -; CDR3aa: CASSLFGFRNQPQHF; CDR3nt: TGTGCCAGCAGCTTGTTCGGGTTCAGAAATCAGCCCCAGCATTTT
j_gene: TRBJ2-5; v_gene: TRBV4-2; d_gene: -; abundance: -; CDR3aa: CASSQEKTVETQYF; CDR3nt: TGTGCCAGCAGCCAAGAAAAAACCGTCGAGACCCAGTACTTC
j_gene: TRBJ2-1; v_gene: TRBV6-5; d_gene: -; abundance: -; CDR3aa: CASSYSQIPQVDEQFF; CDR3nt: TGTGCCAGCAGTTACTCACAGATCCCCCAGGTGGATGAGCAGTTCTTC
j_gene: TRBJ1-3; v_gene: TRBV6-2/TRBV6-3; d_gene: -; abundance: -; CDR3aa: CASSYPRTVSGNTIYF; CDR3nt: TGTGCCAGCAGTTACCCCCGGACGGTCTCTGGAAACACCATATATTTT
j_gene: TRBJ2-2; v_gene: TRBV12-3/TRBV12-4; d_gene: -; abundance: -; CDR3aa: CASIRPNTGELFF; CDR3nt: TGTGCCAGCATCAGGCCGAACACCGGGGAGCTGTTTTTT
j_gene: TRBJ2-2; v_gene: TRBV6-1; d_gene: -; abundance: once; CDR3aa: CASGMGEGNTGELFF; CDR3nt: TGTGCCAGCGGAATGGGAGAGGGTAACACCGGGGAGCTGTTTTTT
j_gene: TRBJ2-6; v_gene: TRBV7-9; d_gene: TRBD1; abundance: few; CDR3aa: CASSLGWQGAMPDGANVLTF; CDR3nt: TGTGCCAGCAGCTTAGGTTGGCAGGGGGCGATGCCGGATGGGGCCAACGTCCTGACTTTC
j_gene: TRBJ1-1; v_gene: TRBV12-3/TRBV12-4; d_gene: -; abundance: many; CDR3aa: CASSLIADMNTEAFF; CDR3nt: TGTGCCAGCAGTTTAATCGCAGACATGAACACTGAAGCTTTCTTT
j_gene: TRBJ2-7; v_gene: TRBV20-1; d_gene: TRBD2; abundance: -; CDR3aa: CSARDLGGSSYEQYF; CDR3nt: TGCAGTGCTAGAGATCTGGGGGGGTCATCCTACGAGCAGTACTTC
j_gene: TRBJ2-1; v_gene: TRBV2; d_gene: -; abundance: few; CDR3aa: CASSEGASSYNEQFF; CDR3nt: TGTGCCAGCAGTGAGGGGGCTAGCTCCTACAATGAGCAGTTCTTC
j_gene: TRBJ2-1; v_gene: TRBV7-3; d_gene: -; abundance: few; CDR3aa: CASSLTLGGAGNEQFF; CDR3nt: TGTGCCAGCAGCTTAACGCTAGGGGGGGCCGGCAATGAGCAGTTCTTC
j_gene: TRBJ2-1; v_gene: TRBV7-2; d_gene: TRBD2; abundance: -; CDR3aa: CASSLLAGGYKEQFF; CDR3nt: TGTGCCAGCAGCCTCCTAGCGGGGGGCTACAAAGAGCAGTTCTTC
j_gene: TRBJ2-3; v_gene: TRBV7-9; d_gene: -; abundance: many; CDR3aa: CASSGAADGILEDTQYF; CDR3nt: TGTGCCAGCAGCGGGGCCGCGGACGGGATCCTGGAAGATACGCAGTATTTT
j_gene: TRBJ2-1; v_gene: TRBV5-4; d_gene: -; abundance: -; CDR3aa: CASSLETSYVEQFF; CDR3nt: TGTGCCAGCAGCTTGGAGACCAGCTATGTGGAGCAGTTCTTC
j_gene: TRBJ1-6; v_gene: TRBV19; d_gene: -; abundance: -; CDR3aa: CASSMLGGNSPLHF; CDR3nt: TGTGCCAGTAGTATGTTGGGGGGTAATTCACCCCTCCACTTT
j_gene: TRBJ2-1; v_gene: TRBV20-1; d_gene: -; abundance: -; CDR3aa: CSVETSSYNEQFF; CDR3nt: TGCAGTGTCGAGACTAGCTCCTACAATGAGCAGTTCTTC
j_gene: TRBJ1-4; v_gene: TRBV6-5; d_gene: -; abundance: -; CDR3aa: CASSRAAGRLATNEKLFF; CDR3nt: TGTGCCAGCAGTCGGGCGGCAGGGCGGTTAGCAACTAATGAAAAACTGTTTTTT
j_gene: TRBJ2-1; v_gene: TRBV27; d_gene: TRBD1; abundance: -; CDR3aa: CASKGANYNEQFF; CDR3nt: TGTGCCAGCAAGGGGGCCAACTACAATGAGCAGTTCTTC
j_gene: TRBJ1-6; v_gene: TRBV18; d_gene: -; abundance: -; CDR3aa: CASSPRGRRSPLHF; CDR3nt: TGTGCCAGCTCACCCCGGGGACGGCGGTCACCCCTCCACTTT
j_gene: TRBJ2-3; v_gene: TRBV7-9; d_gene: -; abundance: few; CDR3aa: CASRTSSSTDTQYF; CDR3nt: TGTGCCAGCAGGACTAGTTCAAGCACAGATACGCAGTATTTT
j_gene: TRBJ1-2; v_gene: TRBV12-3/TRBV12-4; d_gene: -; abundance: many; CDR3aa: CASSLTGYRGYTF; CDR3nt: TGTGCCAGCAGTTTAACCGGCTATCGGGGCTACACCTTC
j_gene: TRBJ2-1; v_gene: TRBV5-5; d_gene: -; abundance: few; CDR3aa: CASSPRDTVYNEQFF; CDR3nt: TGTGCCAGCAGCCCCAGGGATACTGTGTACAATGAGCAGTTCTTC
j_gene: TRBJ1-1; v_gene: TRBV4-3; d_gene: -; abundance: -; CDR3aa: CASSQVEERWEEAFF; CDR3nt: TGCGCCAGCAGCCAAGTCGAGGAGCGATGGGAGGAAGCTTTCTTT
j_gene: TRBJ1-5; v_gene: TRBV20-1; d_gene: -; abundance: -; CDR3aa: CSASSTQPQHF; CDR3nt: TGCAGTGCTAGTAGCACTCAGCCCCAGCATTTT
j_gene: TRBJ1-5; v_gene: TRBV20-1; d_gene: -; abundance: -; CDR3aa: CSARVEGVVGQPQHF; CDR3nt: TGCAGTGCTAGAGTGGAGGGAGTAGTGGGTCAGCCCCAGCATTTT
j_gene: TRBJ2-7; v_gene: TRBV12-5; d_gene: -; abundance: many; CDR3aa: CASGLGGWYEQYF; CDR3nt: TGTGCTAGTGGTTTGGGGGGGTGGTACGAGCAGTACTTC
j_gene: TRBJ2-4; v_gene: TRBV27; d_gene: -; abundance: -; CDR3aa: CASSLTGSNSKAKNIQYF; CDR3nt: TGTGCCAGCAGTTTGACCGGGAGCAACTCAAAAGCCAAAAACATTCAGTACTTC
j_gene: TRBJ1-1; v_gene: TRBV27; d_gene: -; abundance: few; CDR3aa: CASSLSRGTNTEAFF; CDR3nt: TGTGCCAGCAGTTTATCTAGGGGGACGAACACTGAAGCTTTCTTT
j_gene: TRBJ1-1; v_gene: TRBV11-2; d_gene: -; abundance: -; CDR3aa: CASSFGPTWETFF; CDR3nt: TGTGCCAGCAGCTTCGGACCTACCTGGGAAACTTTCTTT
j_gene: TRBJ2-1; v_gene: TRBV7-9; d_gene: -; abundance: -; CDR3aa: CASSLPLEHEQFF; CDR3nt: TGTGCCAGCAGCTTACCTCTGGAGCATGAGCAGTTCTTC
j_gene: TRBJ2-1; v_gene: TRBV12-3/TRBV12-4; d_gene: -; abundance: -; CDR3aa: CASSLRSYSYNEQFF; CDR3nt: TGTGCCAGCAGCCTTAGGAGTTACTCCTACAATGAGCAGTTCTTC
j_gene: TRBJ1-2; v_gene: TRBV20-1; d_gene: -; abundance: few; CDR3aa: CSALGARGYTF; CDR3nt: TGCAGTGCCCTTGGGGCGCGGGGCTACACCTTC
j_gene: TRBJ2-1; v_gene: TRBV29-1; d_gene: -; abundance: -; CDR3aa: CSVEPTGREFNEQFF; CDR3nt: TGCAGCGTTGAGCCGACAGGGAGGGAGTTCAATGAGCAGTTCTTC
j_gene: TRBJ2-5; v_gene: TRBV6-1; d_gene: -; abundance: many; CDR3aa: CASGSWRSQETQYF; CDR3nt: TGTGCCAGCGGAAGTTGGAGGTCCCAAGAGACCCAGTACTTC
j_gene: TRBJ1-4; v_gene: TRBV15; d_gene: -; abundance: -; CDR3aa: CATIWGRGATNEKLFF; CDR3nt: TGTGCCACCATATGGGGCAGGGGCGCAACTAATGAAAAACTGTTTTTT
j_gene: TRBJ1-4; v_gene: TRBV12-3/TRBV12-4; d_gene: TRBD1; abundance: few; CDR3aa: CASSFSETGTPGNEKLFF; CDR3nt: TGTGCCAGCAGTTTTAGCGAGACAGGGACTCCGGGTAATGAAAAACTGTTTTTT
j_gene: TRBJ2-5; v_gene: TRBV7-9; d_gene: TRBD2; abundance: few; CDR3aa: CASSLVGLEQETQYF; CDR3nt: TGTGCCAGCAGCTTAGTGGGACTAGAACAAGAGACCCAGTACTTC
j_gene: TRBJ1-2; v_gene: TRBV7-9; d_gene: -; abundance: -; CDR3aa: CASSLAVGEAVNYGYTF; CDR3nt: TGTGCCAGCAGCTTAGCGGTGGGGGAAGCCGTTAACTATGGCTACACCTTC
j_gene: TRBJ1-2; v_gene: TRBV12-3/TRBV12-4; d_gene: TRBD1; abundance: many; CDR3aa: CASSLNAQGAQSGYTF; CDR3nt: TGTGCCAGCAGTTTAAATGCGCAGGGGGCTCAGTCTGGCTACACCTTC
j_gene: TRBJ1-1; v_gene: TRBV6-6; d_gene: -; abundance: -; CDR3aa: CASSYTDSTEAFF; CDR3nt: TGTGCCAGCAGTTATACGGATAGCACTGAAGCTTTCTTT
j_gene: TRBJ2-7; v_gene: TRBV7-2; d_gene: -; abundance: few; CDR3aa: CATLEGAEQYF; CDR3nt: TGTGCCACCTTGGAGGGGGCGGAGCAGTACTTC
j_gene: TRBJ2-3; v_gene: TRBV4-1; d_gene: -; abundance: few; CDR3aa: CASSQDSRYSSTDTQYF; CDR3nt: TGCGCCAGCAGCCAAGATTCCAGATACTCTAGCACAGATACGCAGTATTTT
j_gene: TRBJ2-3; v_gene: TRBV4-1; d_gene: TRBD1; abundance: many; CDR3aa: CASSQDGTGGVTDTQYF; CDR3nt: TGCGCCAGCAGCCAAGATGGGACAGGGGGCGTCACAGATACGCAGTATTTT
j_gene: TRBJ2-1; v_gene: TRBV4-1; d_gene: TRBD2; abundance: few; CDR3aa: CASSQDGTSTGASYNEQFF; CDR3nt: TGCGCCAGCAGCCAAGATGGGACTAGTACCGGAGCCTCCTACAATGAGCAGTTCTTC
j_gene: TRBJ1-2; v_gene: TRBV7-2; d_gene: TRBD1; abundance: few; CDR3aa: CASSLEWTGNGYTF; CDR3nt: TGTGCCAGCAGCTTGGAATGGACAGGAAATGGCTACACCTTC
j_gene: TRBJ1-4; v_gene: TRBV12-3/TRBV12-4; d_gene: -; abundance: many; CDR3aa: CASIPGTTNEKLFF; CDR3nt: TGTGCCAGCATTCCGGGAACAACTAATGAAAAACTGTTTTTT
j_gene: TRBJ1-2; v_gene: TRBV10-3; d_gene: TRBD1; abundance: -; CDR3aa: CPIKVPGGYYGYTF; CDR3nt: TGTCCCATCAAGGTTCCAGGGGGTTACTATGGCTACACCTTC
j_gene: TRBJ1-5; v_gene: TRBV28; d_gene: TRBD1; abundance: -; CDR3aa: CASSLPPTGSNQPQHF; CDR3nt: TGTGCCAGCAGTTTACCTCCGACAGGGAGCAATCAGCCCCAGCATTTT
j_gene: TRBJ1-5; v_gene: TRBV24-1; d_gene: -; abundance: -; CDR3aa: CATSDYGEQPQHF; CDR3nt: TGTGCCACCAGTGATTACGGGGAGCAGCCCCAGCATTTT
j_gene: TRBJ2-1; v_gene: TRBV27; d_gene: -; abundance: many; CDR3aa: CASSLVGTNNEQFF; CDR3nt: TGTGCCAGCAGTTTAGTAGGGACCAACAATGAGCAGTTCTTC
j_gene: TRBJ2-1; v_gene: TRBV27; d_gene: -; abundance: -; CDR3aa: CASSLIGQFSYNEQFF; CDR3nt: TGTGCCAGCAGTTTAATCGGACAGTTCTCCTACAATGAGCAGTTCTTC
j_gene: TRBJ2-1; v_gene: TRBV20-1; d_gene: TRBD2; abundance: -; CDR3aa: CSARSEVAGSEQFF; CDR3nt: TGCAGTGCTAGGTCCGAAGTAGCGGGGAGTGAGCAGTTCTTC
j_gene: TRBJ2-1; v_gene: TRBV7-9; d_gene: -; abundance: -; CDR3aa: CATVHSYNEQFF; CDR3nt: TGTGCCACCGTTCATTCCTACAATGAGCAGTTCTTC
j_gene: TRBJ1-1; v_gene: TRBV28; d_gene: TRBD1; abundance: -; CDR3aa: CASRRRQGNTEAFF; CDR3nt: TGTGCCAGCAGAAGGAGACAGGGGAACACTGAAGCTTTCTTT
j_gene: TRBJ2-5; v_gene: TRBV7-2; d_gene: -; abundance: many; CDR3aa: CASSFNPYQETQYF; CDR3nt: TGTGCCAGCAGCTTTAATCCCTACCAAGAGACCCAGTACTTC
j_gene: TRBJ2-1; v_gene: TRBV12-3/TRBV12-4; d_gene: TRBD2; abundance: many; CDR3aa: CASSLTLAGGPSNEQFF; CDR3nt: TGTGCCAGCAGTTTAACACTAGCGGGGGGCCCTTCCAATGAGCAGTTCTTC
j_gene: TRBJ2-3; v_gene: TRBV28; d_gene: -; abundance: -; CDR3aa: CASFLRGTDTQYF; CDR3nt: TGTGCCAGCTTCTTGAGGGGGACGGATACGCAGTATTTT
j_gene: TRBJ2-4; v_gene: TRBV12-3/TRBV12-4; d_gene: TRBD1; abundance: few; CDR3aa: CASRDRGQLDIQYF; CDR3nt: TGTGCCAGCAGGGACAGGGGCCAACTAGACATTCAGTACTTC
j_gene: TRBJ1-2; v_gene: TRBV29-1; d_gene: -; abundance: -; CDR3aa: CSVEDRKTGNYGYTF; CDR3nt: TGCAGCGTTGAAGATCGCAAAACCGGGAACTATGGCTACACCTTC
j_gene: TRBJ1-1; v_gene: TRBV7-8; d_gene: TRBD1; abundance: many; CDR3aa: CASSLARTGGDTEAFF; CDR3nt: TGTGCCAGCAGCTTAGCGCGGACAGGGGGGGACACTGAAGCTTTCTTT